This T cell receptor beta chain came from a study of blood T cell repertoires in COVID-19. Study in general: Donors in the United States, Italy and Spain gave samples during acute or convalescent COVID-19. The analysed material was cDNA or gDNA that came from T cells, B-cell-depleted T cells, or PBMCs.

Method: immunoSEQ multiplex PCR; TCRdb's copy keeps in-frame clones and lacks some. This repertoire shows 75,000 to 95,000 clones, over 80% found once; its top ten account for 1.1%. J lost 6 bases, V lost 2 bases, and 0 bases had no gene match. This CDR3 region has 13 residues. Germline V lookup: CDR1 MGHDK, CDR2 SYGVNS. This chain connects TRBV25-1 to TRBJ2-2, with TRBD1 matching 7 bases. This sequence originates from a human donor in a cohort sampled during active COVID-19. The sequenced sample was peripheral blood. CDR3 residues: CASSEQGAGELFF. CDR3 bases: TGTGCCAGCAGTGAACAGGGGGCCGGGGAGCTGTTTTTT.